This passage covers 5 T cell receptor beta chains from one sample sequenced in a study of T cell responses to AZD1222 COVID-19 vaccine. Profiled with immunoSEQ multiplex PCR; TCRdb holds only in-frame clones, not every one. The repertoire consists of just over 150,000 clones, with 80% to 90% occurring once and the leading ten covering approximately 6.6%. This material consisted of peripheral blood, taken after recovery from COVID-19. These receptors were taken from an adult who had recovered from COVID-19.

The chain carries TRBV9 and TRBJ2-1, with D maybe TRBD2 (7 bases). Trimming removed 3 bases at V and 9 bases at J, with 19 bases between. The CDR3 contains 15 residues. Germline V gene sequence: CDR1 SGDLS, CDR2 YYNGEE. The CDR3 sequence: CASSAEGGAYTEQFF. CDR3 DNA: TGTGCCAGCAGCGCAGAAGGGGGGGCATATACTGAGCAGTTCTTC.

The genes are TRBV27 and TRBJ2-7; 7 nucleotides agree with TRBD1. Germline-derived CDR1 and CDR2 are MNHEY and SMNVEV (reference sequence). The V segment lost 3 bases and the J segment 2 bases; nucleotides outside the gene matches: 4. The CDR3 has 14 amino acids. The CDR3 region has the DNA TGTGCCAGCAGTTTTGACAGGGTCGCCTACGAGCAGTACTTC. Its translation: CASSFDRVAYEQYF.

The chain couples TRBV7-9 to TRBJ2-3; possibly TRBD2 for D (5 bases). There are 16 residues in the CDR3. Trimming stripped 5 bases from V and 0 bases from J, with 15 bases between. From germline, CDR1 is SEHNR and CDR2 FQNEAQ (reference sequence). DNA of the CDR3: TGTGCCAGCAGCATCCAAAGCCGGAGGAGCACAGATACGCAGTATTTT. This sequence encodes CASSIQSRRSTDTQYF.

The rearrangement links TRBV10-3 to TRBJ2-3, with a weak D call TRBD1 (6 bases). Germline CDR1 ENHRY, CDR2 SYGVKD. The CDR3 extends over 14 amino acids. V lost 7 bases and J 0 bases, leaving 11 bases between the germline ends. CDR3 nucleotide sequence: TGTGCCATCAACCCACAGGGTAGCACAGATACGCAGTATTTT. This sequence encodes CAINPQGSTDTQYF.

This rearrangement joins TRBV29-1 to TRBJ1-2, with 10 positions matching TRBD1. The V gene's germline CDR1 is SQVTM and CDR2 ANQGSEA. This CDR3 has 16 residues. Germline trimming cut 5 bases from V and 4 bases from J; bases unmatched to any gene: 13. The CDR3 loop reads CSVRRTGGEGSYGYTF. CDR3 sequence (DNA): TGCAGCGTTCGCCGGACAGGGGGTGAAGGGAGCTATGGCTACACCTTC.